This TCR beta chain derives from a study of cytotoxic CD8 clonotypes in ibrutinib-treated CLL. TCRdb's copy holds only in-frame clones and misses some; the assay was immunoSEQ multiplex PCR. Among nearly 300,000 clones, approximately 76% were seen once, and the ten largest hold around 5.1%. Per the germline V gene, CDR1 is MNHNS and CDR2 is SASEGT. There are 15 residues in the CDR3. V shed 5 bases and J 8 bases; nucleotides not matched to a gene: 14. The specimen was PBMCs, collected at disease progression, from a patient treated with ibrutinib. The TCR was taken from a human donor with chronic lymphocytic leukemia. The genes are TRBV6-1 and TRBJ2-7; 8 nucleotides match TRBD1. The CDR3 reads CASSLLGQGLGQQYF. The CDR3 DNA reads TGTGCCAGCAGTCTACTAGGACAGGGACTTGGTCAGCAGTACTTC.